Shown below are 6 T cell receptor beta chains from a single sample sequenced in a study of Ad26.COV2.S vaccination and SARS-CoV-2 variants. Regarding treatment: over 15 received Ad26.COV2.S at low or high dose, single or two shots; 5 received placebo; per-sample allocation not given. All samples were drawn on day 63, counting from the first vaccine or placebo injection. Repertoires were generated with immunoSEQ multiplex PCR, while TCRdb's copy carries only in-frame clones and drops some. The sample holds around 320,000 clones; more than 75% are singletons and the top ten take around 3.5%. Material: peripheral blood, obtained in a trial of Ad26.COV2.S vaccine versus placebo. These receptors originate from a person between 18 and 65 years old who received the Ad26.COV2.S COVID-19 vaccine or a placebo.

This clone was detected a few times. V gene TRBV11-2 combines with J gene TRBJ1-6, with 7 nucleotides matching TRBD1. This CDR3 comprises 16 residues. The trim removed 3 bases at V and 10 bases at J, leaving 12 bases unmatched. From germline, CDR1 is SGHAT and CDR2 FQNNGV. CDR3 region: CASSLRTGSTGSPLHF. The DNA for the CDR3 is TGTGCCAGCAGCTTGCGGACAGGATCGACGGGATCACCCCTCCACTTT.

This chain links TRBV5-6 with TRBJ1-2, with 9 bases lining up with TRBD1. V trimming: 4 bases; J trimming: 3 bases; junction bases outside the gene matches: 10. Germline loops: CDR1 SGHDT, CDR2 YYEEEE. The CDR3 extends over 16 amino acids. CDR3 protein: CASSNTGTGLYYGYTF. The CDR3 DNA reads TGTGCCAGCAGCAACACCGGGACAGGGCTATACTATGGCTACACCTTC.

The V call is TRBV9, the J call TRBJ1-6, with no clear D. Trimming pared 1 base from V and 4 bases from J, leaving 3 bases between. Germline V gives CDR1 SGDLS, CDR2 YYNGEE. The CDR3 has 13 amino acids. CDR3 amino acids: CASSVQYNSPLHF. For the CDR3, the DNA is TGTGCCAGCAGCGTACAATATAATTCACCCCTCCACTTT.

The V and J genes are TRBV6-5 and TRBJ1-1, with D possibly being TRBD1 (6 bases). The CDR3 is made up of 13 amino acids. Germline values: CDR1 MNHEY, CDR2 SVGAGI. Trimming took 4 bases from V and 4 from J, leaving 10 bases between them. CDR3 protein: CASSLDRFTEAFF. The CDR3 DNA reads TGTGCCAGCAGTTTGGACAGATTCACTGAAGCTTTCTTT.

CDR3 loop: CASSYSMGGEQYF. Written as DNA, the CDR3 is TGTGCCAGCAGTTACTCGATGGGGGGCGAGCAGTACTTC. The genes are TRBV6-5 and TRBJ2-7; possibly TRBD2 for D (6 bases). The germline V gene encodes CDR1 MNHEY and CDR2 SVGAGI. Trimming removed 0 bases from V and 6 bases from J, with 9 bases in between. This CDR3 has 13 residues.

The chain joins TRBV3-1 (or the pseudogene TRBV3-2) to TRBJ1-5, with D perhaps TRBD1 (6 bases). CDR1 is LGHDT and CDR2 is YNNKEL in the germline V gene (reference sequence). The CDR3 sequence is 14 residues long. The V end was cut by 4 bases, the J end by 7 bases, with 14 bases between. CDR3 DNA: TGTGCCAGCAGCCTAGGGGGGGCCCAACAGCCCCAGCATTTT. Translation: CASSLGGAQQPQHF.